The 24 T cell receptor beta chains in this list originate from one sample, sequenced in a study of blood T cell repertoires in COVID-19. Libraries were prepared by immunoSEQ multiplex PCR; TCRdb keeps only in-frame clonotypes and omits some of them. The table includes 70,000 to 95,000 clones, roughly 89% detected once. The specimen sequenced was peripheral blood. The receptors were gathered from a woman at least 80 years old with active COVID-19.

V is TRBV10-1 and J is TRBJ1-5; weak D call: TRBD1 (5 bases). V was cut by 9 bases and J by 2 bases, with 20 bases left in between. The CDR3 contains 16 residues. Germline loops: CDR1 WNHNN, CDR2 SYGVQD (reference sequence). In DNA form, the CDR3 reads TGCGCCAGGAACGGCACAGGTCGGAATGGCAATCAGCCCCAGCATTTT. Translated: CARNGTGRNGNQPQHF.

This chain uses TRBV6-2 or TRBV6-3 with TRBJ2-3; 7 bases align to TRBD2. CDR3 size: 16 residues. The V gene end was trimmed by 0 bases and the J gene end by 5 bases; junction bases not matched to a gene: 8. Per germline, CDR1 MNHEY and CDR2 SVGEGT. The CDR3 DNA is TGTGCCAGCAGTTACTCCCCCGAGGGACTACGAGATACGCAGTATTTT. This sequence encodes CASSYSPEGLRDTQYF.

This clone showed up just once. The chain employs TRBV29-1 and TRBJ2-7; D remains unclear. From germline, CDR1 is SQVTM and CDR2 ANQGSEA. The CDR3 length is 14 residues. V shed 3 bases and J shed 2 bases, with 14 bases lying between them. The CDR3 DNA reads TGCAGCGTTGAGGATTTTAGCCCCACCTACGAGCAGTACTTC. Translated, it gives CSVEDFSPTYEQYF.

The genes are TRBV7-9 and TRBJ1-4; possible D gene TRBD1, 5 bases. Germline V lookup: CDR1 SEHNR, CDR2 FQNEAQ (reference sequence). V was clipped by 5 bases and J by 9 bases, with 19 bases between them. CDR3 size: 15 residues. The CDR3 loop reads CASSPPISGRQKLFF. The DNA of the CDR3 is TGTGCCAGCAGCCCTCCGATCTCAGGGAGGCAAAAACTGTTTTTT.

The V call is TRBV29-1, the J call TRBJ2-2; a weak D match, TRBD2 (6 bases). The CDR3 consists of 15 residues. The germline V gene encodes CDR1 SQVTM and CDR2 ANQGSEA. The ends were cut back, 0 bases at V and 5 bases at J, with 13 bases in the middle. This CDR3 reads CSVEDLRGETGELFF. The CDR3 DNA follows: TGCAGCGTTGAAGATCTGCGGGGTGAAACCGGGGAGCTGTTTTTT.

This clone was seen once. The chain couples TRBV7-2 to TRBJ2-7, with TRBD1 matching 11 bases. CDR1 SGHTA and CDR2 FQGNSA come from the germline V gene. This CDR3 is built from 15 residues. With 5 bases clipped from V and 7 bases from J, the junction kept 10 bases outside the gene matches. The CDR3 region has the DNA TGTGCCAGCAGCCTCGGGGGGACAGGGGGGTTGGAGCAGTACTTC. Residues: CASSLGGTGGLEQYF. Filled out from reference TRBV7-2 and TRBJ2-7, the complete variable domain reads GAGVSQSPSNKVTEKGKDVELRCDPISGHTALYWYRQSLGQGLEFLIYFQGNSAPDKSGLPSDRFSAERTGGSVSTLTIQRTQQEDSAVYLCASSLGGTGGLEQYFGPGTRLTVT.

A few counts support this clone. The gene calls are TRBV4-1 and TRBJ2-6, with TRBD1 as a possible D gene (5 bases). CDR3 length: 17 residues. Germline V lookup: CDR1 MGHRA, CDR2 YSYEKL. The V gene lost 4 bases and the J gene lost 0 bases, with 13 bases spanning the gap. This CDR3 reads CASSPFGANSGANVLTF. The CDR3 nucleotides read TGCGCCAGCAGCCCGTTTGGGGCTAACTCTGGGGCCAACGTCCTGACTTTC.

This chain uses TRBV6-5 with TRBJ1-1; 7 nucleotides line up with TRBD1. The CDR3 runs 14 residues. Trimming at V came to 5 bases and at J to 3 bases, leaving 6 bases not matched to a gene. CDR1 is MNHEY, CDR2 SVGAGI, per germline. CDR3 DNA: TGTGCCAGCAGTCTACCGACAGGGCACACTGAAGCTTTCTTT. Translating gives CASSLPTGHTEAFF.

The chain employs TRBV7-6 and TRBJ2-2; D remains unclear. In germline, CDR1 is SGHVS, CDR2 FNYEAQ. Trimming took off 0 bases at V and 3 bases at J, with 8 bases between the two ends. The CDR3 is 15 residues long. The CDR3 loop reads CASSLAPADTGELFF. The CDR3 region has the DNA TGTGCCAGCAGCTTAGCCCCGGCGGACACCGGGGAGCTGTTTTTT.

This chain links TRBV3-1 (or the pseudogene TRBV3-2) with TRBJ2-4; D unclear. Germline CDR1 reads LGHDT; CDR2 reads YNNKEL (reference sequence). CDR3 size: 14 residues. Trimming took 2 bases from V and 4 from J, leaving 9 bases between them. The CDR3 region has the DNA TGTGCCAGCAGCCAAAACAGCCTTAAAAACATTCAGTACTTC. This sequence encodes CASSQNSLKNIQYF.

The J gene is TRBJ1-1, the V gene TRBV5-1; possibly TRBD1 for D (6 bases). Looked up from germline, CDR1 is SGHRS and CDR2 is YFSETQ. V gave up 3 bases and J gave up 1 base, with 10 bases separating them. The CDR3 consists of 14 residues. CDR3 sequence: CASSSGTKNTEAFF. The CDR3 bases are TGCGCCAGCAGCTCCGGGACAAAGAACACTGAAGCTTTCTTT.

The chain has TRBV9 and TRBJ1-1; no clear D gene. CDR3 size: 15 residues. Trimming cost V 4 bases and J 4 bases, with 17 bases left between them. Per the germline V gene, CDR1 is SGDLS and CDR2 is YYNGEE. DNA of the CDR3: TGTGCCAGCAGCCTTCGTGGAGGGTCGAGCACTGAAGCTTTCTTT. Translating gives CASSLRGGSSTEAFF.

This clone was detected once. This sequence joins TRBV5-6 and TRBJ2-2; 8 bases are shared with TRBD1. J was trimmed by 8 bases and V by 3 bases; bases with no gene match: 6. CDR1 and CDR2 (germline): SGHDT, YYEEEE. This CDR3 is 14 amino acids long. The CDR3 here is CASSSGTGLGELFF. The CDR3 DNA sequence: TGTGCCAGCAGCTCCGGGACAGGCCTGGGGGAGCTGTTTTTT. The variable domain in full, completed from reference TRBV5-6 and TRBJ2-2, reads DAGVTQSPTHLIKTRGQQVTLRCSPKSGHDTVSWYQQALGQGPQFIFQYYEEEERQRGNFPDRFSGHQFPNYSSELNVNALLLGDSALYLCASSSGTGLGELFFGEGSRLTVL.

The J gene is TRBJ2-3, the V gene TRBV18; 8 bases align to TRBD2. The CDR3 is made up of 16 amino acids. V was pared by 0 bases and J by 2 bases, with 4 bases of the junction left unmatched. CDR1 and CDR2 from the germline V gene are KGHSH and LQKENI. This CDR3 is CASSPPRGGLTDTQYF. Here the CDR3 DNA reads TGTGCCAGCTCACCACCCCGGGGGGGACTCACAGATACGCAGTATTTT.

This rearrangement joins TRBV3-1 (or the pseudogene TRBV3-2) to TRBJ2-7; the D gene is possibly TRBD1 (5 bases). Trimming took off 6 bases at V and 3 bases at J, with 30 bases between the two ends. Germline V gene sequence: CDR1 LGHDT, CDR2 YNNKEL (reference sequence). The CDR3 contains 19 residues. The CDR3 bases are TGTGCCAGCAGTCCGACCTCCCCCCCAGGGTTCGGGTTTAGCTACGAGCAGTACTTC. Protein sequence: CASSPTSPPGFGFSYEQYF.

The DNA of the CDR3 is TGTGCCAGCAGCCCTACAGGTTTCAATCAGCCCCAGCATTTT. Its protein product is CASSPTGFNQPQHF. The V gene is TRBV28, the J gene TRBJ1-5, with D maybe TRBD1 (5 bases). CDR1 and CDR2 from the germline V gene are MDHEN and SYDVKM. V was shortened by 6 bases and J by 3 bases, with 12 bases between the two germline ends. The CDR3 is 14 amino acids.

V and J are TRBV18 and TRBJ2-1; perhaps TRBD1 as D (6 bases). Germline values: CDR1 KGHSH, CDR2 LQKENI. There are 11 residues in the CDR3. Trimming pared 11 bases from V and 11 bases from J, leaving 16 bases between. In nucleotides, the CDR3 is TGTGCCGTAATCACAACAGGGCAGCAGTTCTTC. Residues: CAVITTGQQFF. The whole variable domain, filled in from reference TRBV18 and TRBJ2-1, reads NAGVMQNPRHLVRRRGQEARLRCSPMKGHSHVYWYRQLPEEGLKFMVYLQKENIIDESGMPKERFSAEFPKEGPSILRIQQVVRGDSAAYFCAVITTGQQFFGPGTRLTVL.

The chain is built from TRBV28 and TRBJ2-2; D is uncertain. Trimming shortened V by 3 bases and J by 7 bases, and 15 bases separated the two germline ends. CDR3 size: 15 residues. Germline values: CDR1 MDHEN, CDR2 SYDVKM. CDR3 in DNA: TGTGCCAGCAGTTTTACCCTGGGCCACATCGGGGAGCTGTTTTTT. Amino acids: CASSFTLGHIGELFF.

This clone was seen more than once but under ten times. The chain combines TRBV9 with TRBJ2-7; weak D call: TRBD1 (6 bases). This CDR3 region has 15 residues. V dropped 2 bases and J dropped 4 bases, with 16 bases sitting between them. CDR1 SGDLS and CDR2 YYNGEE come from the germline V gene. CDR3 coding DNA: TGTGCCAGCAGCGTTGCCTTGGGGGCGCAGTACGAGCAGTACTTC. Protein: CASSVALGAQYEQYF.

The chain employs TRBV6-2 or TRBV6-3 and TRBJ2-7; 7 nucleotides match TRBD2. The J segment lost 9 bases and the V segment lost 6 bases, leaving 23 bases of the junction unmatched. This CDR3 has 17 amino acids. Per germline, CDR1 MNHEY and CDR2 SVGEGT. The CDR3 loop reads CASSLHLGTKGSDGQYF. CDR3 coding DNA: TGTGCCAGCAGCCTCCACTTGGGGACTAAGGGGTCTGATGGGCAGTACTTC.

The CDR3 loop is CATSVASSTDTQYF. Written as DNA, the CDR3 is TGTGCCACCAGTGTGGCCTCTAGCACAGATACGCAGTATTTT. J is TRBJ2-3 and V is TRBV24-1; D gene uncertain. The CDR3 spans 14 residues. V lost 5 bases, J lost 0 bases, and 8 bases lay in between. Germline lookup yields CDR1 KGHDR and CDR2 SFDVKD.

The chain combines TRBV4-1 with TRBJ2-1, with D hard to call. The CDR3 spans 17 residues. V lost 1 base and J 0 bases, leaving 13 bases between the germline ends. Germline V lookup: CDR1 MGHRA, CDR2 YSYEKL. DNA of the CDR3: TGCGCCAGCAGCCAAGCCCCTCGCGGTAGCTCCTACAATGAGCAGTTCTTC. Protein: CASSQAPRGSSYNEQFF.

This clone appeared once. The chain uses TRBV29-1 and TRBJ2-7, with D possibly TRBD2 on 6 matching bases. Germline V gene sequence: CDR1 SQVTM, CDR2 ANQGSEA. The CDR3 length is 12 residues. Trimming left V 4 bases short and J 6 bases short, with 13 bases between. CDR3 sequence reads: CSVGAGSTEQYF. The CDR3 nucleotides read TGCAGCGTTGGTGCGGGATCGACCGAGCAGTACTTC.

The CDR3 is CASSVGQGGDGYTF. The CDR3 DNA sequence: TGTGCCAGTAGTGTCGGACAGGGGGGCGATGGCTACACCTTC. The chain combines TRBV19 with TRBJ1-2, with TRBD1 matching over 10 bases. Trimming took 5 bases from V and 6 from J; bases not matched to a gene: 6. This CDR3 region has 14 residues. The V gene's germline CDR1 is LNHDA and CDR2 SQIVND (reference sequence).